The clone carrying this TCR beta chain was counted only a few times. TCRdb re-derived calls from the RACE reads in MiXCR, one entry per CDR3 protein. The repertoire has 150,000 to 200,000 distinct CDR3 sequences, about 25% of them found once; the top ten carry 2% to 2.5%. The sample originates from a study of human T cells and chemical hapten exposure. Trimming removed 5 bases at V and 0 bases at J, with 14 bases between. CDR3 size: 16 residues. CDR1 is KGHDR and CDR2 is SFDVKD in the germline V gene. Indicated time point: patch test 3, about 24 weeks after DPC sensitization. Treatment defined: therapeutic diphenylcyclopropenone sensitization with weekly scalp DPC.

This specimen consisted of whole blood, obtained in connection with sensitization to the hapten diphenylcyclopropenone (DPC). J is TRBJ2-3 and V is TRBV24-1; unclear D gene. This TCR came from a woman aged 40 to 50 with alopecia areata. Some clones in this sample may be carry-over from other donors' samples. CDR3 in DNA: TGTGCCACCAGTGGTTCCGGATGGAGAAGCACAGATACGCAGTATTTT. This sequence encodes CATSGSGWRSTDTQYF.